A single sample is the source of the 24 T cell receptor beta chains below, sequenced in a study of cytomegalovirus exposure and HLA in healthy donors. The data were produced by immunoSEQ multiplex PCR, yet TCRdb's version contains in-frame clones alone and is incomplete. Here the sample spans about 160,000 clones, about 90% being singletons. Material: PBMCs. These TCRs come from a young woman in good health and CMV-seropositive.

The DNA of the CDR3 is TGCGCCAGCAGCCAACCGGGACAGGGACGCGAGCAGTACTTC. Residues: CASSQPGQGREQYF. The chain is built from TRBV5-1 and TRBJ2-7; 9 nucleotides align to TRBD1. V shed 4 bases, J shed 6 bases, and the junction held 8 bases outside the gene matches. The germline gives CDR1 SGHRS, CDR2 YFSETQ. This CDR3 has 14 residues.

The CDR3 loop reads CASAPGQGAVKLFF. CDR3 DNA sequence: TGTGCCAGCGCCCCGGGACAGGGGGCAGTGAAACTGTTTTTT. The chain carries TRBV28 and TRBJ1-4; 12 bases fit TRBD1. Trimming took 8 bases from V and 11 from J; bases not matched to a gene: 9. Germline values: CDR1 MDHEN, CDR2 SYDVKM. This CDR3 contains 14 residues.

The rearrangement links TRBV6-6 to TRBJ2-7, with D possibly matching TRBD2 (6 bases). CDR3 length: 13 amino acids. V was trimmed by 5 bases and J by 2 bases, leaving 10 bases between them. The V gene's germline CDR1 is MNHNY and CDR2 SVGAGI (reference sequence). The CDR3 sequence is CASSQRATYEQYF. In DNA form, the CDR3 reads TGTGCCAGCAGTCAGCGGGCTACCTACGAGCAGTACTTC.

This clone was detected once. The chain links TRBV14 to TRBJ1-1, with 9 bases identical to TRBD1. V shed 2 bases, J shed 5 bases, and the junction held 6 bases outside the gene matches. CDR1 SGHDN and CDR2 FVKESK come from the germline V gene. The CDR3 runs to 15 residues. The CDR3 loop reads CASSQWRTGETEAFF. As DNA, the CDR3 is TGTGCCAGCAGCCAATGGCGGACAGGGGAGACTGAAGCTTTCTTT.

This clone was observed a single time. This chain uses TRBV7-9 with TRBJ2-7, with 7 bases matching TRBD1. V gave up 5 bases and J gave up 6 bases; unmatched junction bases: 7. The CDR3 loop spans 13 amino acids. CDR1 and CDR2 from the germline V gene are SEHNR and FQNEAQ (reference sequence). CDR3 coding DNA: TGTGCCAGCAGCCAACAGGGGTATGGCGAGCAGTACTTC. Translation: CASSQQGYGEQYF. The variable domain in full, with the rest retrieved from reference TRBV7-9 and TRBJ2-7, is DTGVSQNPRHKITKRGQNVTFRCDPISEHNRLYWYRQTLGQGPEFLTYFQNEAQLEKSRLLSDRFSAERPKGSFSTLEIQRTEQGDSAMYLCASSQQGYGEQYFGPGTRLTVT.

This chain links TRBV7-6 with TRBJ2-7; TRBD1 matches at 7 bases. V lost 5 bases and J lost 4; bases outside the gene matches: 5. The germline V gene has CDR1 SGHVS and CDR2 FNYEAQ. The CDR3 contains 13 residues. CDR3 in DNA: TGTGCCAGCAGCGTCCTGACAGGGTACGAGCAGTACTTC. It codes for CASSVLTGYEQYF.

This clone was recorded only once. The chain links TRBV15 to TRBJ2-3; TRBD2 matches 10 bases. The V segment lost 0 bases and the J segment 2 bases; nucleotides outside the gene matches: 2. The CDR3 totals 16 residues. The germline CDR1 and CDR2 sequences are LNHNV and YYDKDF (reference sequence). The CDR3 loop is CATSRELAGVTDTQYF. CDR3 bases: TGTGCCACCAGCAGAGAGCTAGCGGGAGTCACAGATACGCAGTATTTT.

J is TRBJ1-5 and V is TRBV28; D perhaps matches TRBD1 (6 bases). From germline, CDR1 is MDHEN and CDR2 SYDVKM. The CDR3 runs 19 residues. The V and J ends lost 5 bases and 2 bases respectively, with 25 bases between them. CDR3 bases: TGTGCCAGCAGTCACAGGGAAGCGGGAGTTTTTAGGGGCAATCAGCCCCAGCATTTT. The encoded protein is CASSHREAGVFRGNQPQHF.

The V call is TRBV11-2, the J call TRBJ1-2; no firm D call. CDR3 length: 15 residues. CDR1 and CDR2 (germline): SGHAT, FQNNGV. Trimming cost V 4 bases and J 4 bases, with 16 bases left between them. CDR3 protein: CASSSGLSSTYGYTF. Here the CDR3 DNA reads TGTGCCAGCAGCTCAGGACTTTCCAGCACCTATGGCTACACCTTC.

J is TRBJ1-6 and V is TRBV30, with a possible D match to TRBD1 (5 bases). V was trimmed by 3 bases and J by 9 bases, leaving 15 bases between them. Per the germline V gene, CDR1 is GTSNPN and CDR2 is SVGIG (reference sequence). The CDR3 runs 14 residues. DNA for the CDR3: TGTGCCTGGAGCAACATTGGCGGGGGTTCACCCCTCCACTTT. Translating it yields CAWSNIGGGSPLHF. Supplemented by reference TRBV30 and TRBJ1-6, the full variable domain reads SQTIHQWPATLVQPVGSPLSLECTVEGTSNPNLYWYRQAAGRGLQLLFYSVGIGQISSEVPQNLSASRPQDRQFILSSKKLLLSDSGFYLCAWSNIGGGSPLHFGNGTRLTVT.

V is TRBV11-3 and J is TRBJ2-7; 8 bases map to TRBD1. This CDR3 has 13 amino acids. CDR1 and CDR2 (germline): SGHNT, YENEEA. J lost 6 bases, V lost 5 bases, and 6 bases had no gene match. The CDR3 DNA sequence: TGTGCCAGCAGCAAACAGGGGGGAGTCGAGCAGTACTTC. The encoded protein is CASSKQGGVEQYF. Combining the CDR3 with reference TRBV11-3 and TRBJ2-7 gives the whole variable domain EAGVVQSPRYKIIEKKQPVAFWCNPISGHNTLYWYLQNLGQGPELLIRYENEEAVDDSQLPKDRFSAERLKGVDSTLKIQPAELGDSAVYLCASSKQGGVEQYFGPGTRLTVT.

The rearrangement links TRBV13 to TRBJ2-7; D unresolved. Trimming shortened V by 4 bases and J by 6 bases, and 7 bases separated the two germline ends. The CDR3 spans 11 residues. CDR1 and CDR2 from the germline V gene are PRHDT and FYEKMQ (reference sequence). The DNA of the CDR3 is TGTGCCAGCAGCTCCTCGAGCGAGCAGTACTTC. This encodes CASSSSSEQYF.

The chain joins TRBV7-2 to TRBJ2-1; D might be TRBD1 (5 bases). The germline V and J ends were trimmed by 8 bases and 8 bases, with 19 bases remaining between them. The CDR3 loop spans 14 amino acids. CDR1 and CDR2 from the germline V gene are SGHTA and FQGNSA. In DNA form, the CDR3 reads TGTGCCAGCGTGGTGGCCCCAGGGCAAGATGAGCAGTTCTTC. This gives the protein CASVVAPGQDEQFF.

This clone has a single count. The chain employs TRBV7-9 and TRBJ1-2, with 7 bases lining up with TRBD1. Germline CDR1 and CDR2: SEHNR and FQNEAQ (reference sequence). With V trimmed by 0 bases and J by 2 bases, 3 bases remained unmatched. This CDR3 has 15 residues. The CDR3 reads CASSLATGPNYGYTF. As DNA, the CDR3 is TGTGCCAGCAGCTTAGCGACAGGGCCGAACTATGGCTACACCTTC.

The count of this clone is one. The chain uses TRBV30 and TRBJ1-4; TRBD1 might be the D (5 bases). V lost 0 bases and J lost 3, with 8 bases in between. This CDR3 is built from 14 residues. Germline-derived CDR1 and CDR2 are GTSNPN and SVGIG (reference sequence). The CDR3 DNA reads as TGTGCCTGGAGTGTGGGGGGTGCTAATGAAAAACTGTTTTTT. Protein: CAWSVGGANEKLFF.

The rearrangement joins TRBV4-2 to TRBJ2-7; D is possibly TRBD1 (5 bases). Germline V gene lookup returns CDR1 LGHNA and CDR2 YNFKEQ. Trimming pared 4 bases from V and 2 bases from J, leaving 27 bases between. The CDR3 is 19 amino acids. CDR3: CASSRVLRVQGLMAYEQYF. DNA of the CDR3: TGTGCCAGCAGCCGCGTACTCAGGGTCCAAGGATTGATGGCCTACGAGCAGTACTTC.

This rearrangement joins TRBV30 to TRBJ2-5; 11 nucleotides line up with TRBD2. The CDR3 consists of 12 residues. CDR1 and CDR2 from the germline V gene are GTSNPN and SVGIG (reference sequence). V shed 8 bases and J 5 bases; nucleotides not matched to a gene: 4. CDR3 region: CATSGGGETQYF. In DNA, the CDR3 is TGTGCCACTAGCGGGGGAGGGGAGACCCAGTACTTC.

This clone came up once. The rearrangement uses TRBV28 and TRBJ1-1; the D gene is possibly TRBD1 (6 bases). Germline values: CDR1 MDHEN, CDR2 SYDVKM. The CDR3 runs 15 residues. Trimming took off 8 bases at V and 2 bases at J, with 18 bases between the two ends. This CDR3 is CASGPADRRNTEAFF. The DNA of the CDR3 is TGTGCCAGCGGCCCAGCGGACAGACGTAACACTGAAGCTTTCTTT. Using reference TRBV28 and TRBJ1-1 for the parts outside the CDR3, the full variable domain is DVKVTQSSRYLVKRTGEKVFLECVQDMDHENMFWYRQDPGLGLRLIYFSYDVKMKEKGDIPEGYSVSREKKERFSLILESASTNQTSMYLCASGPADRRNTEAFFGQGTRLTVV.

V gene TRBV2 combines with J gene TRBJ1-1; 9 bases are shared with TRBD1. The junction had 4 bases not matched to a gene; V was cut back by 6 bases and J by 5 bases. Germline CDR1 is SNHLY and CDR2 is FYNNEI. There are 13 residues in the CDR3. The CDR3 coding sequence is TGTGCCAGCAGGGGGACAGGGAGAACTGAAGCTTTCTTT. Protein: CASRGTGRTEAFF.

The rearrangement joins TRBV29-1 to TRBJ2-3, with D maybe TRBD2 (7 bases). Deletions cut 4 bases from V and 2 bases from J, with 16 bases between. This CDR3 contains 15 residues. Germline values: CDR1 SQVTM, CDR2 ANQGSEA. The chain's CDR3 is CSVVRGGAFTDTQYF. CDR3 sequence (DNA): TGCAGCGTTGTAAGGGGGGGGGCCTTCACAGATACGCAGTATTTT.

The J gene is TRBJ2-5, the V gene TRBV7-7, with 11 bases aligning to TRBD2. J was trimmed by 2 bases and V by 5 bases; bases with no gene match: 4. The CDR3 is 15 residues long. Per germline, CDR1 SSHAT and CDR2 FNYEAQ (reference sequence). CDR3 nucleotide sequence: TGTGCCAGCAGCCTGGGACTAGCGGTTCAAGAGACCCAGTACTTC. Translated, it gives CASSLGLAVQETQYF.

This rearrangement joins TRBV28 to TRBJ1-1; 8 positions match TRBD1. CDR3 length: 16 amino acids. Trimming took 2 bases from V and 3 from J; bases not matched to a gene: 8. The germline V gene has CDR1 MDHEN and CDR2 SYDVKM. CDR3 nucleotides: TGTGCCAGCAGTTTACTCCGCAGGGGGCTATACACTGAAGCTTTCTTT. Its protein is CASSLLRRGLYTEAFF. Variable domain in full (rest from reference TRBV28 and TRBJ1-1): DVKVTQSSRYLVKRTGEKVFLECVQDMDHENMFWYRQDPGLGLRLIYFSYDVKMKEKGDIPEGYSVSREKKERFSLILESASTNQTSMYLCASSLLRRGLYTEAFFGQGTRLTVV.

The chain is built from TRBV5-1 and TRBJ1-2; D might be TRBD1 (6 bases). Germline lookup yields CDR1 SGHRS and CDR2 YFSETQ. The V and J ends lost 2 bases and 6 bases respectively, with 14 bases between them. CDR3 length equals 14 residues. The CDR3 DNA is TGCGCCAGCAGCTTACAGGGTTTCGGTGATGGCTACACCTTC. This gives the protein CASSLQGFGDGYTF.

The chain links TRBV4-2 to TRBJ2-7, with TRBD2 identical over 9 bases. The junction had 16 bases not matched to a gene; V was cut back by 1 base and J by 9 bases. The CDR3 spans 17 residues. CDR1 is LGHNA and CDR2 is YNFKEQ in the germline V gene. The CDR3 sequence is CASSQGLGREGRGMQYF. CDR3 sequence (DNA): TGTGCCAGCAGCCAAGGGCTTGGGCGGGAGGGCCGAGGAATGCAGTACTTC.